This record concerns one T cell receptor beta chain sequence. Original handling: Amplification from reference gene primers served as the basis for estimated nucleated cell counts. TCRdb keeps only in-frame clones here, not all; method: immunoSEQ multiplex PCR. For V, J and clone size, that table is used; D and trimming come from the DNA. The sample comprises around 190,000 clones, under 85% of which are singletons, and more than 7.5% rests with the top ten. The data are from a study of blood T cell repertoires in COVID-19. The overall study: T cells, B-cell-depleted T cells, or PBMCs supplied cDNA or gDNA.

The CDR3 extends over 19 amino acids. With V trimmed by 0 bases and J by 1 base, 8 bases remained unmatched. Germline V lookup: CDR1 MGHRA, CDR2 YSYEKL. Material for sequencing was peripheral blood. This sequence was found in a woman in her 70s with COVID-19, enrolled during active disease. This rearrangement joins TRBV4-1 to TRBJ2-3, with TRBD2 matching 12 bases. The CDR3 sequence: CASSQEYTSGRTRTDTQYF. The CDR3 nucleotides read TGCGCCAGCAGCCAAGAATATACTAGCGGGAGGACCCGCACAGATACGCAGTATTTT.